The T cell receptor (beta chain) described here comes from a study of T cell responses to AZD1222 COVID-19 vaccine (dated by TCRdb to the early 2020s). About the full investigation: TCR sequencing covered 230 to 250 trial participants: nearly 210 given two doses of AZD1222 and 26 given two doses of MenACWY control vaccine. Trial participants were enrolled into age subgroups of 18-55, 56-69 and 70-plus years, which contained roughly 140, 27 and 60 TCR-sequenced participants, respectively. What the study reported, not specific to this receptor: The whole spike protein was spanned by vaccine-associated CD4 TCRs, and dominant responses were seen in regions 160-218 and 743-854. Conclusions about previously exposed vaccinees are limited, since just five or six AZD1222 recipients were seropositive for SARS-CoV-2 at baseline. The 56-69-year group was small, and its depth increase did not reach significance, likely because of low power. Because no samples from the day 14 peak response were available, repertoires could be characterized only after the peak T cell response. Reportedly, almost half of the unique spike-specific TCRs recognized epitopes lying outside the regions that are mutated in the B.1.351 and B.1.1.7 variants. Participants were mostly white British, with more females than males. The authors suggested clonal diversity may have been underestimated. A significant rise in spike-specific TCR breadth and depth was observed after two AZD1222 doses relative to day 0 and relative to MenACWY recipients.

Remarks on this clone: What this receptor recognizes is not known. Base qualities were left out, and no much larger clone turns up one base away.

Per the publication, the time point label means: about 28 days (+/-7) after the second vaccine dose. AZD1222 recipients given second doses at about 4 weeks or at about 12 weeks were pooled, since spike-specific TCR depth and breadth were not found to differ between the two schedules. Vaccinee samples came from UK trials COV001 and COV002, including a single-blind randomized controlled phase 2/3 trial of AZD1222 (ChAdOx1 nCoV-19) in healthy adults. Trial participant PBMC samples were collected at day 0 and day 28 after the second dose for TCRbeta chain sequencing. V is trimmed back by 3 bases and J by 4 bases, and the junction contains 9 bases that no gene match accounts for. From its cysteine to its phenylalanine, the CDR3 spans 17 amino acids. The only DNA kept is the CDR3, 51 bases in frame from the first base. CDR1 SGHDN and CDR2 FVKESK were looked up in the germline V gene. The CDR3 regions of human TCRbeta chains were subjected to immunosequencing. The authors' pipeline ran thus. Repertoire TCRs were matched against a reference library of SARS-CoV-2-specific TCRs generated with the MIRA antigen-specificity platform. Breadth meant the fraction of unique TCRs that were SARS-CoV-2-associated, whereas depth meant the fraction of total T cells that were SARS-CoV-2-associated. Using the MIRA data, each spike-specific TCR was assigned both to the spike region to which the TCR was reactive and to a CD4 or CD8 class. Log10-transformed breadth and depth values were compared by one-way ANOVA with Sidak's multiple comparisons tests. TCRdb limited this immuneACCESS table to in-frame rearrangements with V and J called. A share of clones is missing; checked studies link under half to unresolved V genes, and the rest is unexplained. For V, J and clone size, that table is used; D and trimming come from the DNA. For this sample there are about 120,000 clones; under 95% appear just once. Around 1% of the sample is in the top ten clones.

The sample consisted of peripheral blood, taken 28 days after the second AZD1222 dose. Recombination linked TRBV14 to TRBJ2-1; 10 central bases correspond to TRBD2. This TCR came from an adult who received the AZD1222 COVID-19 vaccine. The DNA sequence is TGTGCCAGCAGCCATACCGGGTGGACTAGCGGATACAATGAGCAGTTCTTC. Its protein product is CASSHTGWTSGYNEQFF.